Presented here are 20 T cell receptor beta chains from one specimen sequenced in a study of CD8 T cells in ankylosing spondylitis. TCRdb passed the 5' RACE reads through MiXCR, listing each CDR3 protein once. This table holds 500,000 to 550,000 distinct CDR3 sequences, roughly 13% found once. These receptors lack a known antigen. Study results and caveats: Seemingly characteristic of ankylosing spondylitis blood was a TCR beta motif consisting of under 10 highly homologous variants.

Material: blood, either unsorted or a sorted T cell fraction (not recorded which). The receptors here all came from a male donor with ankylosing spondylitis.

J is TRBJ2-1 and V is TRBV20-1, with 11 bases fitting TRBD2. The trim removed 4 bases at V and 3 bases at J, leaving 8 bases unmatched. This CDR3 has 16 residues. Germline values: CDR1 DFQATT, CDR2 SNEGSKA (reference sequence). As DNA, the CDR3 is TGCAGTGCTACAGTAGCGGGACTAGCGGTCTACAATGAGCAGTTCTTC. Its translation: CSATVAGLAVYNEQFF.

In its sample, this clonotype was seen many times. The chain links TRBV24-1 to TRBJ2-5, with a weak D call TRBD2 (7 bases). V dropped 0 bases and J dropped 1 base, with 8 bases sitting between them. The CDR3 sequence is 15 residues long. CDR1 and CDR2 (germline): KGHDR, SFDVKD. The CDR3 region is CATSDLAGAQETQYF. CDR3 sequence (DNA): TGTGCCACCAGTGATTTGGCGGGGGCCCAAGAGACCCAGTACTTC.

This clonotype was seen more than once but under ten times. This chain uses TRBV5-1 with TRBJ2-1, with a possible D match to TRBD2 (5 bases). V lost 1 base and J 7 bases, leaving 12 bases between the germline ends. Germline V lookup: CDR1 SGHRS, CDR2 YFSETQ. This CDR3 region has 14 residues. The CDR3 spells CASSLLAGRNEQFF. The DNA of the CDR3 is TGCGCCAGCAGCTTGTTGGCGGGTAGGAATGAGCAGTTCTTC.

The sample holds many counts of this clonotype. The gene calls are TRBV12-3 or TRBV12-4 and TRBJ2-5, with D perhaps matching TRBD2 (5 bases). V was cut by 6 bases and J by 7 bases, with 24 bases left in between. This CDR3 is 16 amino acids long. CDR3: CASRSNLAPPKGTQYF. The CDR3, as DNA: TGTGCCAGCAGAAGCAATCTAGCTCCCCCCAAAGGGACCCAGTACTTC.

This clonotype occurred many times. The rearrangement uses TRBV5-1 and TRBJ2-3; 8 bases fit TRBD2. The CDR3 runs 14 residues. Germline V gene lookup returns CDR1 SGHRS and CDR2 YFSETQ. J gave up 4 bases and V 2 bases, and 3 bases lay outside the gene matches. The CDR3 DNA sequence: TGCGCCAGCAGCTTAAGCGGGAGTGCAGATACGCAGTATTTT. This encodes CASSLSGSADTQYF.

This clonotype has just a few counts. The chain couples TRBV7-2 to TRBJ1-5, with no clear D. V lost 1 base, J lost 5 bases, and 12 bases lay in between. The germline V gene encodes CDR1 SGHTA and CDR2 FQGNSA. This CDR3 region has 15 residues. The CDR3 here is CASSLGVQAHQPQHF. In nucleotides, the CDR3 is TGTGCCAGCAGCTTAGGGGTCCAGGCCCATCAGCCCCAGCATTTT. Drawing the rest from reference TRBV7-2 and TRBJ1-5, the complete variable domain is GAGVSQSPSNKVTEKGKDVELRCDPISGHTALYWYRQSLGQGLEFLIYFQGNSAPDKSGLPSDRFSAERTGGSVSTLTIQRTQQEDSAVYLCASSLGVQAHQPQHFGDGTRLSIL.

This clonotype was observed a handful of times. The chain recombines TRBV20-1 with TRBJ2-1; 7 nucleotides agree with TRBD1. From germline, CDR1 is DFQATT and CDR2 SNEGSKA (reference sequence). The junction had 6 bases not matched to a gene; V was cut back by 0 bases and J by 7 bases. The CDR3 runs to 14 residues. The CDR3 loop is CSAREYRGANEQFF. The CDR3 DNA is TGCAGTGCTAGAGAGTACAGGGGAGCGAATGAGCAGTTCTTC.

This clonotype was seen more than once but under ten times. In DNA form, the CDR3 reads TGTGCCAGCAGGGTTAGGGGGACCTCCGGGACTAGCGGGCCATTAGCCAAAAACATTCAGTACTTC. This encodes CASRVRGTSGTSGPLAKNIQYF. This chain joins TRBV7-2 and TRBJ2-4; TRBD2 matches 12 bases. Germline assignment: CDR1 SGHTA and CDR2 FQGNSA. J lost 0 bases, V lost 6 bases, and 21 bases had no gene match. CDR3 length: 22 amino acids.

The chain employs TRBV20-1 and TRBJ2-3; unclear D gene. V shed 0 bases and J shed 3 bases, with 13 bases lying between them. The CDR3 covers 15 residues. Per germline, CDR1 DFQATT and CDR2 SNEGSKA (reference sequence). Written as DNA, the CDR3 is TGCAGTGCTAGAGAAAATAGCTATAGGACAGATACGCAGTATTTT. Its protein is CSARENSYRTDTQYF.

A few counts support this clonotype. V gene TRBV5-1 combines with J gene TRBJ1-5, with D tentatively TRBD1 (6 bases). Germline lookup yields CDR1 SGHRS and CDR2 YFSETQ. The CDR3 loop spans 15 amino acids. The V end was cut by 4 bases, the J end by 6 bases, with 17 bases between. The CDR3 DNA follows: TGCGCCAGCAGCCCCTTTGGGGGGCTTGGTCAGCCCCAGCATTTT. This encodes CASSPFGGLGQPQHF.

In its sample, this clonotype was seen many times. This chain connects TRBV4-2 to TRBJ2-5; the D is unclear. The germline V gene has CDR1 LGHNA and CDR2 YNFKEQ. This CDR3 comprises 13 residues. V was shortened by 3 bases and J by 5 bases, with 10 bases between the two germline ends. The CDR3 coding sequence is TGTGCCAGCAGCCAGTCCATAGCCGAGACCCAGTACTTC. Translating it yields CASSQSIAETQYF.

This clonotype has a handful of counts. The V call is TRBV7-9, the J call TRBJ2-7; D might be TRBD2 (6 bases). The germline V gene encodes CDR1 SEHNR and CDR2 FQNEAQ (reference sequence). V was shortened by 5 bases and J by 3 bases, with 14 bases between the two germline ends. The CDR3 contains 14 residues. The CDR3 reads CASSPREASYEQYF. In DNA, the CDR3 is TGTGCCAGCAGCCCAAGGGAGGCCAGCTACGAGCAGTACTTC.

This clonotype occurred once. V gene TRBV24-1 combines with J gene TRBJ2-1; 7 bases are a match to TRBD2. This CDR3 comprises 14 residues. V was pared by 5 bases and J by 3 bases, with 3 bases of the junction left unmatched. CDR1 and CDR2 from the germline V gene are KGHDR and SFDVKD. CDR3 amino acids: CATSGEGVYNEQFF. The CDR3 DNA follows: TGTGCCACCAGTGGGGAGGGAGTCTACAATGAGCAGTTCTTC.

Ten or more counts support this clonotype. CDR3 amino acids: CSADDGPDLYGYTF. CDR3 in DNA: TGCAGTGCAGACGACGGCCCTGACTTATATGGCTACACCTTC. The chain joins TRBV20-1 to TRBJ1-2; no reliable D call. The CDR3 has 14 residues. Trimming took off 6 bases at V and 5 bases at J, with 19 bases between the two ends. CDR1 is DFQATT, CDR2 SNEGSKA, per germline (reference sequence).

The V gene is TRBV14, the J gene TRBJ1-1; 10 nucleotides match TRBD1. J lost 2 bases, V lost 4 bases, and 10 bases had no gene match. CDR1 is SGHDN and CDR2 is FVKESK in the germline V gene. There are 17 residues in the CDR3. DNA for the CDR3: TGTGCCAGCAGCCTCGTCCAGGGACAGGGGACAAACACTGAAGCTTTCTTT. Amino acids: CASSLVQGQGTNTEAFF.

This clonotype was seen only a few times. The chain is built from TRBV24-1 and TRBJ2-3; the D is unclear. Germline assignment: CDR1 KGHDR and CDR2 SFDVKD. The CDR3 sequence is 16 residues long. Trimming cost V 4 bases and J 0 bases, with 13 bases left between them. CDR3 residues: CATSDPDGSSTDTQYF. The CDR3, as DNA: TGTGCCACCAGTGACCCTGACGGCTCGAGCACAGATACGCAGTATTTT.

The CDR3 loop is CASSTIDRASEQYV. The CDR3 bases are TGTGCCAGCAGCACCATAGACAGGGCGTCCGAGCAGTACGTC. V usage is TRBV11-1 and J usage is TRBJ2-7, with 7 bases that match TRBD1. Germline CDR1 is SGHAT and CDR2 is FQDESV (reference sequence). The trim removed 5 bases at V and 6 bases at J, leaving 10 bases unmatched. The CDR3 runs 14 residues.

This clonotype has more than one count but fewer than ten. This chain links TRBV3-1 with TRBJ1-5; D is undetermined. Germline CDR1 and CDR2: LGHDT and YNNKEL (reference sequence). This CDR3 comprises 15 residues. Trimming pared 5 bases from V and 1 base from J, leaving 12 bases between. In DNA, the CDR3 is TGTGCCAGCAGCTCATCAACATTAAGCAATCAGCCCCAGCATTTT. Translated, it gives CASSSSTLSNQPQHF.

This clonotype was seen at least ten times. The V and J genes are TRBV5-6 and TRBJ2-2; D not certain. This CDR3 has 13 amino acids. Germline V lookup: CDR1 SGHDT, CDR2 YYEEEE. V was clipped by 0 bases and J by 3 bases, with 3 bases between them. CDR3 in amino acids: CASSLAYTGELFF. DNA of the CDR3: TGTGCCAGCAGCTTGGCCTACACCGGGGAGCTGTTTTTT. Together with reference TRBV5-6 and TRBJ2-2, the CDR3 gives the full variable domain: DAGVTQSPTHLIKTRGQQVTLRCSPKSGHDTVSWYQQALGQGPQFIFQYYEEEERQRGNFPDRFSGHQFPNYSSELNVNALLLGDSALYLCASSLAYTGELFFGEGSRLTVL.

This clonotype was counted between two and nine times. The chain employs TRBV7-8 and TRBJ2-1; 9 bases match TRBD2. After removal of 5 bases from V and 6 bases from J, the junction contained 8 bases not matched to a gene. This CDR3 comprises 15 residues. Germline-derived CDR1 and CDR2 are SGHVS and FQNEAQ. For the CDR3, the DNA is TGTGCCAGCAGCAATAGCGGGAGAGGGGTCAATGAGCAGTTCTTC. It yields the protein CASSNSGRGVNEQFF.